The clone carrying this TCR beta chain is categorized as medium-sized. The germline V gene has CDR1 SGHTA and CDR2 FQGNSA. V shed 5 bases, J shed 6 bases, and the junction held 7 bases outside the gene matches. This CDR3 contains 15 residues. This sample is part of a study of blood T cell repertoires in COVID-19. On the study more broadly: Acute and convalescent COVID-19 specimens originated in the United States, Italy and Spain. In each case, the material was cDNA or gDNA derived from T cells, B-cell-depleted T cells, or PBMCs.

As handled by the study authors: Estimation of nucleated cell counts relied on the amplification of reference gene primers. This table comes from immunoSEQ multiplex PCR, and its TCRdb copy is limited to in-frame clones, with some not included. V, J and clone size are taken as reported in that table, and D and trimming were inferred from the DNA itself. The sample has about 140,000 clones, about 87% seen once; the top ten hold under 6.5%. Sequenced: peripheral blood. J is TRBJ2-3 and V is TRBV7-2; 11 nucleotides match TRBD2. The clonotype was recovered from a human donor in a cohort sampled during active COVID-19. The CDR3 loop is CASSQPTSGMDTQYF. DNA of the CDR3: TGTGCCAGCAGCCAACCGACTAGCGGGATGGATACGCAGTATTTT.